Given below is one TCR beta chain in context. The antigen is undetermined. This record belongs to a study of OX40 agonist ivuxolimab in advanced cancers. Study details: Every 2 weeks, ivuxolimab was infused into the patients intravenously at between 0.01 and 10 mg/kg. The dose-escalation cohort was approximately 84% male, with a mean age of 60 years, ranging roughly 20 to 90. Partial response was recorded in three patients: one hepatocellular carcinoma and two cutaneous melanoma cases.

Study results and caveats: Dose levels from 0.1 to 3.0 mg/kg saw CD4+ and CD8+ blood T cells expand clonally by week 6.

This CDR3 comprises 14 residues. Germline values: CDR1 SGHNT, CDR2 YENEEA. J lost 2 bases, V lost 5 bases, and 6 bases had no gene match. The data were produced by immunoSEQ multiplex PCR, yet TCRdb's version contains in-frame clones alone and is incomplete. The data show roughly 30,000 clones, roughly 86% seen once. The chain recombines TRBV11-3 with TRBJ2-7; TRBD1 agrees at 7 bases. This material consisted of CD4+ or CD8+ T cells sorted from blood, taken in a trial of the OX40 agonist ivuxolimab. The TCR originated in an adult with an advanced solid tumor such as melanoma, head and neck, liver or kidney cancer. The CDR3 DNA sequence: TGTGCCAGCAGCGGCTGGGACAGCACCTACGAGCAGTACTTC. This sequence encodes CASSGWDSTYEQYF.